This T cell receptor (beta chain) was found in a study of blood T cell repertoires in COVID-19. Study information: Samples taken during acute and convalescent COVID-19 were collected in the United States, Italy and Spain.

Repertoires were generated with immunoSEQ multiplex PCR, while TCRdb's copy carries only in-frame clones and drops some. The sample lists about 210,000 clones, 85% occurring once. V lost 4 bases and J lost 7; bases outside the gene matches: 9. The CDR3 runs to 15 residues. Germline CDR1 is SGHRS and CDR2 is YFSETQ. The sequence was collected from a middle-aged man who had recovered from COVID-19. The chain has TRBV5-1 and TRBJ2-2, with TRBD1 matching over 8 bases. Sequenced material: PBMCs or T cells enriched from blood (not recorded which). DNA of the CDR3: TGCGCCAGCAGCGGGACAGGCCTCGGGATCGGGGAGCTGTTTTTT. This codes for CASSGTGLGIGELFF.